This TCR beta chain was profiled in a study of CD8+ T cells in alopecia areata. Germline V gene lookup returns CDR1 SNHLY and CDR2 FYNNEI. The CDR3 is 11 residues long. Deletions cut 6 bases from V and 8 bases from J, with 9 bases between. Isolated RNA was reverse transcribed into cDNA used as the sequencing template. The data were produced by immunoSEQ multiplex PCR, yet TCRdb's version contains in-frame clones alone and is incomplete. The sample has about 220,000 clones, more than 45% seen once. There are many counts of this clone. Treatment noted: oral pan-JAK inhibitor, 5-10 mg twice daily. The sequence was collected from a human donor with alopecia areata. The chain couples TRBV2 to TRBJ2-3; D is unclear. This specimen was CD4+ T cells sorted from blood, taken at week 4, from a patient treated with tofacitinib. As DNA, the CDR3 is TGTGCCAGCAGCGCCCCGGGTACGCAGTATTTT. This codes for CASSAPGTQYF. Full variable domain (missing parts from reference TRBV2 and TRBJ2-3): EPEVTQTPSHQVTQMGQEVILRCVPISNHLYFYWYRQILGQKVEFLVSFYNNEISEKSEIFDDQFSVERPDGSNFTLKIRSTKLEDSAMYFCASSAPGTQYFGPGTRLTVL.